This T cell receptor beta chain was identified in a study of PD-L1 blockade in urothelial cancer. Time point specified: pretreatment peripheral blood. Generated by immunoSEQ multiplex PCR, the TCRdb table keeps only in-frame clones and is missing some. The table lists about 50,000 clones, 79% of them singletons. The source was PBMCs, collected around atezolizumab (anti-PD-L1) treatment. This sequence originates from a man aged 65 to 85 with urothelial cancer.

The CDR3, as DNA: TGTGCCAGCGGGGCAAATACTAATGAAAAACTGTTTTTT. Its protein product is CASGANTNEKLFF. The V and J genes are TRBV11-2 and TRBJ1-4; tentative D call: TRBD1 (5 bases). Trimming left V 8 bases short and J 2 bases short, with 9 bases between. The germline V gene has CDR1 SGHAT and CDR2 FQNNGV. The CDR3 sequence is 13 residues long.